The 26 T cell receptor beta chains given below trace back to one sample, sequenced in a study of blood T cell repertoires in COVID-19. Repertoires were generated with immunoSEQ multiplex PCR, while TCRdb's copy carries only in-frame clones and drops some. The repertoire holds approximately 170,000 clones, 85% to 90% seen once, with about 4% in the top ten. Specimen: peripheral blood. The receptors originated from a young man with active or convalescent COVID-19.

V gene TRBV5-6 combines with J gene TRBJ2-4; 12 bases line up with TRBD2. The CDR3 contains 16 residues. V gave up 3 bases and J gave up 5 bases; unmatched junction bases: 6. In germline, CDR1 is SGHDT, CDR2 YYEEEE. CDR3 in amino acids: CASSSETSGGENIQYF. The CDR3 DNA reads TGTGCCAGCAGCTCCGAGACTAGCGGGGGTGAAAACATTCAGTACTTC.

The CDR3 nucleotides are TGTGCCACCAGTGATTCCGGGACAGGCTACAATGAGCAGTTCTTC. It codes for CATSDSGTGYNEQFF. V usage is TRBV24-1 and J usage is TRBJ2-1, with TRBD1 identical over 8 bases. From germline, CDR1 is KGHDR and CDR2 SFDVKD. J lost 3 bases, V lost 2 bases, and 2 bases had no gene match. There are 15 residues in the CDR3.

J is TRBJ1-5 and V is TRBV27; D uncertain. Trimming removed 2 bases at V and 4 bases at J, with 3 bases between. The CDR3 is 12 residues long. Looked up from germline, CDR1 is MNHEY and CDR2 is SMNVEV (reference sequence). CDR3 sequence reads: CASSLPNQPQHF. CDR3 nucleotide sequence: TGTGCCAGCAGTTTACCAAATCAGCCCCAGCATTTT.

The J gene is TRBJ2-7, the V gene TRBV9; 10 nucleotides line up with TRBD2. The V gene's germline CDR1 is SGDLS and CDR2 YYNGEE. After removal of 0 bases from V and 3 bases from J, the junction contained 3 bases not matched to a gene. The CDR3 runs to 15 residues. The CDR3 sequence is CASSVGTSGNYEQYF. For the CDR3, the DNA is TGTGCCAGCAGCGTAGGAACTAGCGGGAACTACGAGCAGTACTTC.

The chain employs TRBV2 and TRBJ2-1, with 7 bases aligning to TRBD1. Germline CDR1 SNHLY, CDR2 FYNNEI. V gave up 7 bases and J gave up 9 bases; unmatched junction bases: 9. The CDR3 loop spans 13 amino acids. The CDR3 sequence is CASIRGAGGEQFF. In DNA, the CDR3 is TGTGCCAGCATAAGGGGCGCAGGGGGTGAGCAGTTCTTC.

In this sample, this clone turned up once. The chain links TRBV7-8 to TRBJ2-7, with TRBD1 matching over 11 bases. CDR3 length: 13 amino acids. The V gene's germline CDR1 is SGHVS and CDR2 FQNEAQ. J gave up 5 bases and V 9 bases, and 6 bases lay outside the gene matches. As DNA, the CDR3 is TGTGCCAGTTTTCGGACAGGGGGCAACGAGCAGTACTTC. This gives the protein CASFRTGGNEQYF.

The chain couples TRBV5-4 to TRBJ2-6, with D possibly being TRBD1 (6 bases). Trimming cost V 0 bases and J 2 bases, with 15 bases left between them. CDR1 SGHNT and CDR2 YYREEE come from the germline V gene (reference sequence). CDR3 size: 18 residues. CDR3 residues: CASSLAGAGEAGANVLTF. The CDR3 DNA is TGTGCCAGCAGCTTGGCCGGGGCAGGGGAAGCTGGGGCCAACGTCCTGACTTTC.

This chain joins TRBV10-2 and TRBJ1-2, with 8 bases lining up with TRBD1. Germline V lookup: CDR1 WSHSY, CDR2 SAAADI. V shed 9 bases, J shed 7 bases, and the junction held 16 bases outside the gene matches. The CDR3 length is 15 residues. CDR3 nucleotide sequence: TGCGCCAGGAGGGATCCGGGACAGGCAACGGCTGGCTACACCTTC. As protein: CARRDPGQATAGYTF.

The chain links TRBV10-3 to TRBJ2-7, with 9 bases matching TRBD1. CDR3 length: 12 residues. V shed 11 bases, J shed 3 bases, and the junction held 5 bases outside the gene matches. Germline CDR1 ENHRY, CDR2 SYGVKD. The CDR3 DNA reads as TGTGCCGCTGGGACAGGGCTCTACGAGCAGTACTTC. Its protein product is CAAGTGLYEQYF.

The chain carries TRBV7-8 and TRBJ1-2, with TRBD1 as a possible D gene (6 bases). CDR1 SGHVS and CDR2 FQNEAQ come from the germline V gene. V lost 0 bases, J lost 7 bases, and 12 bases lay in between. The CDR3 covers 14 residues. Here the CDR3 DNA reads TGTGCCAGCAGCTTAGCAAGGACAGTATCTGGCTACACCTTC. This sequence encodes CASSLARTVSGYTF. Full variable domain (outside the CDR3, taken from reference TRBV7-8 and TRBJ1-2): GAGVSQSPRYKVAKRGQDVALRCDPISGHVSLFWYQQALGQGPEFLTYFQNEAQLDKSGLPSDRFFAERPEGSVSTLKIQRTQQEDSAVYLCASSLARTVSGYTFGSGTRLTVV.

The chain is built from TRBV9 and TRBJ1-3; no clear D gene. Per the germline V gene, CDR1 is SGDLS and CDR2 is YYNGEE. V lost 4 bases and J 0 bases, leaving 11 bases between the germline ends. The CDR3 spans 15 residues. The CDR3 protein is CASSPRPYSGNTIYF. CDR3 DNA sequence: TGTGCCAGCAGCCCACGCCCCTACTCTGGAAACACCATATATTTT.

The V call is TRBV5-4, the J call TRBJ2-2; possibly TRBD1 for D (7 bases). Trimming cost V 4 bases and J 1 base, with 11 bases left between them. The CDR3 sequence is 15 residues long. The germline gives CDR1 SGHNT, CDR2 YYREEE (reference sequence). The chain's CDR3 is CASSGGTVNTGELFF. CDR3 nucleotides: TGTGCCAGCAGCGGGGGGACAGTGAACACCGGGGAGCTGTTTTTT.

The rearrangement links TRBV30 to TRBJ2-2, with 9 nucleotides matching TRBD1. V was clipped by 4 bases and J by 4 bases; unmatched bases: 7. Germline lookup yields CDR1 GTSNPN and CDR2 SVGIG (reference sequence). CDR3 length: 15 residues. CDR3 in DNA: TGTGCCTGGATCTGGGACAGGGCGCGCACCGGGGAGCTGTTTTTT. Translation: CAWIWDRARTGELFF.

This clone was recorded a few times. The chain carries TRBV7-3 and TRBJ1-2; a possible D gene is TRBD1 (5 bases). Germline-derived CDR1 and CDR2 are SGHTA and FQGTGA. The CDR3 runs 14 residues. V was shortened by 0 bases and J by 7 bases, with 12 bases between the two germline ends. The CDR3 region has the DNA TGTGCCAGCAGCTTAACGGGCGGGGCTCGTGGCTACACCTTC. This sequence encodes CASSLTGGARGYTF.

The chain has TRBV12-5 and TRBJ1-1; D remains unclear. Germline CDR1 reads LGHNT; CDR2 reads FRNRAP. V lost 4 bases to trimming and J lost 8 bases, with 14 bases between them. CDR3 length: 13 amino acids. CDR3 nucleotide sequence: TGTGCTAGTGGTTCAGGACTTTCGAACGAAGCTTTCTTT. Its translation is CASGSGLSNEAFF.

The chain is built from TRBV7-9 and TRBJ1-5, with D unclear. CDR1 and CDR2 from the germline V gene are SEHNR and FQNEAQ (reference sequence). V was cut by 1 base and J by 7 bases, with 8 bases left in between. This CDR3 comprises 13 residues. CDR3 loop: CASSLGGEQPQHF. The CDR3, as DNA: TGTGCCAGCAGCTTAGGTGGGGAGCAGCCCCAGCATTTT. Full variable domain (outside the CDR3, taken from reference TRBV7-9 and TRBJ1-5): DTGVSQNPRHKITKRGQNVTFRCDPISEHNRLYWYRQTLGQGPEFLTYFQNEAQLEKSRLLSDRFSAERPKGSFSTLEIQRTEQGDSAMYLCASSLGGEQPQHFGDGTRLSIL.

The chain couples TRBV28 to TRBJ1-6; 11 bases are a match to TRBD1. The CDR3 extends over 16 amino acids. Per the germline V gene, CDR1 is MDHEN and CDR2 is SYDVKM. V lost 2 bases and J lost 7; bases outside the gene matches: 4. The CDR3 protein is CASSLARTGGNSPLHF. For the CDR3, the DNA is TGTGCCAGCAGTTTAGCCCGGACAGGGGGCAATTCACCCCTCCACTTT. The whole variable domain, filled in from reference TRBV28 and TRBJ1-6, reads DVKVTQSSRYLVKRTGEKVFLECVQDMDHENMFWYRQDPGLGLRLIYFSYDVKMKEKGDIPEGYSVSREKKERFSLILESASTNQTSMYLCASSLARTGGNSPLHFGNGTRLTVT.

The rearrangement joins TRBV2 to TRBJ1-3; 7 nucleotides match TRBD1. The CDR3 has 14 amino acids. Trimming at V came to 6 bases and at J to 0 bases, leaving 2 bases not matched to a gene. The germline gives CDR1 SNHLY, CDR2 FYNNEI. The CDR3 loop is CASRAGGSGNTIYF. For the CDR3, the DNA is TGTGCCAGCAGAGCAGGGGGCTCTGGAAACACCATATATTTT.

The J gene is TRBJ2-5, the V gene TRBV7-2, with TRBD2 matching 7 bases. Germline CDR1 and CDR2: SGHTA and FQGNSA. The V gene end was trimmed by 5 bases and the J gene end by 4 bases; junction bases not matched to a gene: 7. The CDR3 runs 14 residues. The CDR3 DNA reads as TGTGCCAGCAGCCGGGACCGGGGGGTAGAGACCCAGTACTTC. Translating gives CASSRDRGVETQYF.

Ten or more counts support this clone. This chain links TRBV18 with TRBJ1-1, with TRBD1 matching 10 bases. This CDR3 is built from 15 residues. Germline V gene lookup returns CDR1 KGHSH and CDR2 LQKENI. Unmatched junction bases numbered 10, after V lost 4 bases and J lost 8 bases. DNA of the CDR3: TGTGCCAGCTCACGGGGACAGGGGAATTCGGTCGAAGCTTTCTTT. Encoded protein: CASSRGQGNSVEAFF.

The CDR3 loop reads CASSSANDLPDTQYF. For the CDR3, the DNA is TGCGCCAGCAGCTCAGCGAATGATCTTCCAGATACGCAGTATTTT. V usage is TRBV5-1 and J usage is TRBJ2-3, with D uncertain. Germline CDR1 SGHRS, CDR2 YFSETQ. The ends were cut back, 3 bases at V and 4 bases at J, with 15 bases in the middle. The CDR3 runs 15 residues.

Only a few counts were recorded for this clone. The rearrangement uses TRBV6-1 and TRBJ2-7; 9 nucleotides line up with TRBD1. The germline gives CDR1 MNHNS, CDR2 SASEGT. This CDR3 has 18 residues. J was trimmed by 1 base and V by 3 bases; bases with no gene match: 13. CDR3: CASSEAGQGFGESYEQYV. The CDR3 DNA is TGTGCCAGCAGTGAGGCAGGACAGGGGTTCGGGGAATCCTACGAGCAGTACGTC.

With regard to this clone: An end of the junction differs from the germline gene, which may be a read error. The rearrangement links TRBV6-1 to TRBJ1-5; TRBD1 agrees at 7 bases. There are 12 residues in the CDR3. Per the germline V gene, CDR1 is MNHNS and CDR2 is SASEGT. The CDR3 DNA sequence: TGTGCCAGCGGTGACAGGGTTCAGCCCCAGCATTTT. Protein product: CASGDRVQPQHF.

The CDR3 here is CASSLGQLQRSQETQYF. As DNA, the CDR3 is TGTGCCAGCAGTTTAGGACAGCTCCAACGCTCCCAAGAGACCCAGTACTTC. The chain couples TRBV28 to TRBJ2-5; D possibly corresponds to TRBD1 (6 bases). V lost 2 bases and J 1 base, leaving 17 bases between the germline ends. Germline V gives CDR1 MDHEN, CDR2 SYDVKM. The CDR3 is 17 amino acids.

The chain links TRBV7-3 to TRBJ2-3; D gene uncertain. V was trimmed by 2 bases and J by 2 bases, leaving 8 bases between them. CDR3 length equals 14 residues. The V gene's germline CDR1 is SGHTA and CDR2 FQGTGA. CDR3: CASSLQRTTDTQYF. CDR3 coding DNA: TGTGCCAGCAGCTTACAGCGAACCACAGATACGCAGTATTTT.

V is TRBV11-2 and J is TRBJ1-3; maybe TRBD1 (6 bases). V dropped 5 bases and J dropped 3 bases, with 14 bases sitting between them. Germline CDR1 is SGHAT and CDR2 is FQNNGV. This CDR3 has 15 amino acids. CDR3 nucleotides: TGTGCCAGCAGCCTCACAGGGAAAGGTGGAAACACCATATATTTT. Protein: CASSLTGKGGNTIYF.